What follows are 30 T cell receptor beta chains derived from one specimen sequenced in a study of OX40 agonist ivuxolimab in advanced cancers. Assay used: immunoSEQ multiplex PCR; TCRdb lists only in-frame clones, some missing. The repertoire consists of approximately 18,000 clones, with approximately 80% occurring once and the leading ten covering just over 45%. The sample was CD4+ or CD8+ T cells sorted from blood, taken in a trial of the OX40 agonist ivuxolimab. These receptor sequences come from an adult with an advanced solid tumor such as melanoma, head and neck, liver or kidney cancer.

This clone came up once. CDR3 bases: TGTGCCAGCAGCCTAAGACCCAGGGGGCCCCCCTACGAGCAGTACTTC. Protein: CASSLRPRGPPYEQYF. This chain joins TRBV5-6 and TRBJ2-7, with TRBD1 matching over 8 bases. The V gene end was trimmed by 4 bases and the J gene end by 2 bases; junction bases not matched to a gene: 11. There are 16 residues in the CDR3. Germline CDR1 SGHDT, CDR2 YYEEEE.

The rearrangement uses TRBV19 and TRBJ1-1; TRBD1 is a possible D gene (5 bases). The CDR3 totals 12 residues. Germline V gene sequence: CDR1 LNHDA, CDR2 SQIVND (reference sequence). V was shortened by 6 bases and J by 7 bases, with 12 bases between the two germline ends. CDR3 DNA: TGTGCCAGTAGGACGTGGGGGGATGAAGCTTTCTTT. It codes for CASRTWGDEAFF.

CDR3 protein: CASSYQQGYNSPLHF. As DNA, the CDR3 is TGTGCCAGCAGCTATCAACAGGGTTATAATTCACCCCTCCACTTT. The chain is built from TRBV11-2 and TRBJ1-6, with D maybe TRBD1 (6 bases). The V gene's germline CDR1 is SGHAT and CDR2 FQNNGV. The CDR3 runs to 15 residues. V was clipped by 4 bases and J by 4 bases, with 11 bases between them.

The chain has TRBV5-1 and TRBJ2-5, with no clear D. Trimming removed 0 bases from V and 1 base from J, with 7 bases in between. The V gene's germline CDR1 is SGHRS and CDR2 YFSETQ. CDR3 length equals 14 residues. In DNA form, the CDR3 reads TGCGCCAGCAGCTTGGCCAGGTTCCAAGAGACCCAGTACTTC. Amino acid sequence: CASSLARFQETQYF. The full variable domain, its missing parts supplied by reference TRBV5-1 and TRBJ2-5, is KAGVTQTPRYLIKTRGQQVTLSCSPISGHRSVSWYQQTPGQGLQFLFEYFSETQRNKGNFPGRFSGRQFSNSRSEMNVSTLELGDSALYLCASSLARFQETQYFGPGTRLLVL.

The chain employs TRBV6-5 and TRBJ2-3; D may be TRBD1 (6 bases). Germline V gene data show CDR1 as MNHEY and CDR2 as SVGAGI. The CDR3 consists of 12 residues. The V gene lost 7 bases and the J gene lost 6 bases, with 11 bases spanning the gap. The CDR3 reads CASKGRGDTQYF. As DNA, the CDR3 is TGTGCCAGCAAGGGCAGGGGTGATACGCAGTATTTT.

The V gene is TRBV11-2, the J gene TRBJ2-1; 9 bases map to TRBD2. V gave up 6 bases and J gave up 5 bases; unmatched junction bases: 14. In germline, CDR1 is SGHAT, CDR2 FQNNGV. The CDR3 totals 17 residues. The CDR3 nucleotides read TGTGCCAGCAGTTTTCTACCCCTGGCGGGGGGGGACAATGAGCAGTTCTTC. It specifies CASSFLPLAGGDNEQFF.

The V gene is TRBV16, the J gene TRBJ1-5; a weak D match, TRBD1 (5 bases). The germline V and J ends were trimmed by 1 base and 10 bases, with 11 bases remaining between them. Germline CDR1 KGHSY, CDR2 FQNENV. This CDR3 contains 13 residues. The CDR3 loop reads CASSQWRGVPQHF. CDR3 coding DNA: TGTGCCAGCAGCCAATGGAGGGGCGTTCCCCAGCATTTT.

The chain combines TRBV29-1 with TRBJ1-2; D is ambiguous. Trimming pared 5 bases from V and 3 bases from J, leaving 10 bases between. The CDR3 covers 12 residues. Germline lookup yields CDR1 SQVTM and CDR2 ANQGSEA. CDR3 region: CSVFLGHYGYTF. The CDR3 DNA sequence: TGCAGCGTTTTCTTGGGCCACTATGGCTACACCTTC.

The DNA for the CDR3 is TGTGCCAGCAGTTCCTGGGACAGTGAGACCCAGTACTTC. The encoded protein is CASSSWDSETQYF. V gene TRBV6-5 combines with J gene TRBJ2-5; 7 bases line up with TRBD1. Germline V CDR1 and CDR2: MNHEY, SVGAGI. V lost 4 bases and J lost 5; bases outside the gene matches: 4. The CDR3 has 13 residues.

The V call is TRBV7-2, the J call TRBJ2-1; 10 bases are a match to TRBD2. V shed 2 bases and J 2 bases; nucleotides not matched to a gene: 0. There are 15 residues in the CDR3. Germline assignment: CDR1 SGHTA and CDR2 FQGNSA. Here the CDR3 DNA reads TGTGCCAGCAGCTTACTAGCGGGGGCCTACAATGAGCAGTTCTTC. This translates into CASSLLAGAYNEQFF.

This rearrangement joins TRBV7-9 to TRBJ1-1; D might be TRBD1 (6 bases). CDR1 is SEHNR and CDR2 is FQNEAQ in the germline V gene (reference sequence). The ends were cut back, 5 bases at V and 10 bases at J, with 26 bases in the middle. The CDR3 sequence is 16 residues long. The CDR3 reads CASSAEVSGGGPGAFF. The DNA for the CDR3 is TGTGCCAGCAGCGCCGAGGTGTCCGGGGGCGGCCCAGGAGCTTTCTTT.

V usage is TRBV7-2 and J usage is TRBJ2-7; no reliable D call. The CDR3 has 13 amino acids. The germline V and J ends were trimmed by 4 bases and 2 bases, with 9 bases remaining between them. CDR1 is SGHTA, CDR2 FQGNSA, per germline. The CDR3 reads CASSYSEAYEQYF. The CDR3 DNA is TGTGCCAGCAGCTACAGCGAAGCCTACGAGCAGTACTTC.

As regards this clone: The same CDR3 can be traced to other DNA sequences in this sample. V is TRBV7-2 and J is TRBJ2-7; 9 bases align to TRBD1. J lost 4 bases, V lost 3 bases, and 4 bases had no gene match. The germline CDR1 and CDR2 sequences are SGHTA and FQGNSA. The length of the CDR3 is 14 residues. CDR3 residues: CASSFGTGLYEQYF. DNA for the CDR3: TGTGCCAGCAGCTTCGGGACAGGGTTGTACGAGCAGTACTTC.

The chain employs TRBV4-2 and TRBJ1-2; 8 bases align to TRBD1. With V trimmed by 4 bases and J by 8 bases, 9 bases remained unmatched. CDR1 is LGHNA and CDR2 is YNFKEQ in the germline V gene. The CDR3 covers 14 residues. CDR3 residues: CASSPGTGVKGYTF. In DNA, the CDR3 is TGTGCCAGCAGCCCCGGGACAGGCGTCAAAGGCTACACCTTC.

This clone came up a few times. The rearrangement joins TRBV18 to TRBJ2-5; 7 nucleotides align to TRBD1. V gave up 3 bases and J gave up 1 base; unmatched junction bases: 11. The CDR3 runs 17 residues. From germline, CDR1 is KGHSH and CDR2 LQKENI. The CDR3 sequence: CASSPAVLSGGQETQYF. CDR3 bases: TGTGCCAGCTCACCGGCTGTCTTGTCAGGGGGCCAAGAGACCCAGTACTTC.

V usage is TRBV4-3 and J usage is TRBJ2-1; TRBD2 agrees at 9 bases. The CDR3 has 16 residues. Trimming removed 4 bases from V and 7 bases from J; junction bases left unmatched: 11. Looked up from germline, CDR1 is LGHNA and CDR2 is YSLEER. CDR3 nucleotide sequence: TGCGCCAGCAGCCCGTCTCTCGCGGGAGGGAGGAATGAGCAGTTCTTC. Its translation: CASSPSLAGGRNEQFF.

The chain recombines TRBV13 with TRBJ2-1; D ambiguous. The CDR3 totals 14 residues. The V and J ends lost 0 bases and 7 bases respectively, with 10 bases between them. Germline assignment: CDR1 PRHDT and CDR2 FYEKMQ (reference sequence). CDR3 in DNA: TGTGCCAGCAGCTTAGGACGAAGGGTAAATGAGCAGTTCTTC. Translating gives CASSLGRRVNEQFF.

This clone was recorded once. The CDR3 DNA reads TGTGCCAGCACCCTGGGACTAGCGGGAGGCTACGAGCAGTACTTC. It codes for CASTLGLAGGYEQYF. The chain uses TRBV6-6 and TRBJ2-7; 15 bases match TRBD2. Germline V gene sequence: CDR1 MNHNY, CDR2 SVGAGI (reference sequence). This CDR3 comprises 15 residues. The V gene end was trimmed by 7 bases and the J gene end by 3 bases; junction bases not matched to a gene: 4.

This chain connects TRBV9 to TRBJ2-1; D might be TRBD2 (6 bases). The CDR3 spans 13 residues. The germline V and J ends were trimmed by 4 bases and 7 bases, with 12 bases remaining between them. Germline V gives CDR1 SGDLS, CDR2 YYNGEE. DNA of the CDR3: TGTGCCAGCAGCCGGTGGGGGAGGAATGAGCAGTTCTTC. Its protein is CASSRWGRNEQFF.

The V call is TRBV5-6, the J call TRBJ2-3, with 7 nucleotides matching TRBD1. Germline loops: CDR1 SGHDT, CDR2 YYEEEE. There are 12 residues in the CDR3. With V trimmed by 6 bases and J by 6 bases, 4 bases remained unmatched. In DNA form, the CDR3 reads TGTGCCAGCAAGGGGGCGCAGGATACGCAGTATTTT. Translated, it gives CASKGAQDTQYF. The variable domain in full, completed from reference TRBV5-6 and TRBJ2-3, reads DAGVTQSPTHLIKTRGQQVTLRCSPKSGHDTVSWYQQALGQGPQFIFQYYEEEERQRGNFPDRFSGHQFPNYSSELNVNALLLGDSALYLCASKGAQDTQYFGPGTRLTVL.

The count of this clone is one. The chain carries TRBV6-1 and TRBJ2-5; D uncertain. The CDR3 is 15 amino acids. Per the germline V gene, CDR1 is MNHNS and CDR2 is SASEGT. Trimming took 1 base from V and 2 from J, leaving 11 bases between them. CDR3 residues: CASSEVYREQETQYF. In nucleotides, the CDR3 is TGTGCCAGCAGTGAAGTTTACAGAGAGCAAGAGACCCAGTACTTC.

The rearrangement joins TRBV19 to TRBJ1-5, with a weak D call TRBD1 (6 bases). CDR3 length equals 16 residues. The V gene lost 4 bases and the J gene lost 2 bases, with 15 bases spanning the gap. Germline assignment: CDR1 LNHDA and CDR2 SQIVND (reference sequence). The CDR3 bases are TGTGCCAGTAGTACAAACCAGGGGTTTGGCAATCAGCCCCAGCATTTT. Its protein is CASSTNQGFGNQPQHF.

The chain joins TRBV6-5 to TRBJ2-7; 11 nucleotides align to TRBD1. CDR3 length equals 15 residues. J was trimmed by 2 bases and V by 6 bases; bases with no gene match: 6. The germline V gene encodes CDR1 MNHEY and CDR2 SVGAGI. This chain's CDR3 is CASSTRDRGAYEQYF. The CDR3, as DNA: TGTGCCAGCAGCACCAGGGACAGGGGGGCCTACGAGCAGTACTTC.

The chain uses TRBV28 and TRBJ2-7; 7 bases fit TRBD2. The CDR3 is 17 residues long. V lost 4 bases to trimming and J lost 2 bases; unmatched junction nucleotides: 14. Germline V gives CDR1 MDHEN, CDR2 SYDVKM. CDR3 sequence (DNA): TGTGCCAGCAGTTCCTATCGAACTAGCGCACGAACCTACGAGCAGTACTTC. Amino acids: CASSSYRTSARTYEQYF.

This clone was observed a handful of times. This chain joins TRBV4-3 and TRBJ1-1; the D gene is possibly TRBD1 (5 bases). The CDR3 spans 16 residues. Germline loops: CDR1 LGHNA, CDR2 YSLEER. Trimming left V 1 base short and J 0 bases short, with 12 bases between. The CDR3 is CASSQGAGILNTEAFF. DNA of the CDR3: TGCGCCAGCAGCCAAGGGGCAGGGATTTTGAACACTGAAGCTTTCTTT.

CDR3 DNA: TGTGCCAGTAGTATCACAGTTAACTATGGCTACACCTTC. This translates into CASSITVNYGYTF. This chain links TRBV19 with TRBJ1-2; D not certain. From germline, CDR1 is LNHDA and CDR2 SQIVND (reference sequence). The CDR3 is made up of 13 amino acids. The V end lost 3 bases, the J end lost 1 base, and 6 bases lay between the germline ends.

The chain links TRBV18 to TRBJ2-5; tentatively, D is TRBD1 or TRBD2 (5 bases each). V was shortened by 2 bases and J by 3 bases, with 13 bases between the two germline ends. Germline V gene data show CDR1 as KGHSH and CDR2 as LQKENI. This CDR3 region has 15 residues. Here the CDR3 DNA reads TGTGCCAGCTCACCATCTAGCAGGGAGAAAGAGACCCAGTACTTC. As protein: CASSPSSREKETQYF. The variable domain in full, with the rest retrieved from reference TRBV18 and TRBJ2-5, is NAGVMQNPRHLVRRRGQEARLRCSPMKGHSHVYWYRQLPEEGLKFMVYLQKENIIDESGMPKERFSAEFPKEGPSILRIQQVVRGDSAAYFCASSPSSREKETQYFGPGTRLLVL.

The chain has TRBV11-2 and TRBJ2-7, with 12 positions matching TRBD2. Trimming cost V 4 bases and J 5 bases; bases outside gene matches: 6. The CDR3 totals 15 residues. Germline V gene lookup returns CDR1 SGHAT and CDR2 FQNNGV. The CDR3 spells CASSSLTSGRHEQYF. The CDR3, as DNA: TGTGCCAGCAGCTCCCTGACTAGCGGGAGACACGAGCAGTACTTC.

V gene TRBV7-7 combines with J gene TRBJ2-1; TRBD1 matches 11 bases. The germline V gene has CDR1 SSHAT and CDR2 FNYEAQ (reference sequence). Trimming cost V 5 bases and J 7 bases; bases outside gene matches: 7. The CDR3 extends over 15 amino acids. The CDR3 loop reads CASSPGTGGGNEQFF. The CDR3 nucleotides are TGTGCCAGCAGCCCTGGGACAGGGGGAGGAAATGAGCAGTTCTTC.

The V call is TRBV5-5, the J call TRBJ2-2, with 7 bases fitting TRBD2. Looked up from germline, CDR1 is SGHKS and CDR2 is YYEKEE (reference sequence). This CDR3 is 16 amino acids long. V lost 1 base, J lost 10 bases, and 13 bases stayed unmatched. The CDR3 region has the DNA TGTGCCAGCAGCTTGTCCGGGGGGAGGATGTCTAAGGAGCTGTTTTTT. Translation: CASSLSGGRMSKELFF.